This section outlines one TCR beta chain sequence together with its context. Germline loops: CDR1 SGHKS, CDR2 YYEKEE (reference sequence). The V and J ends lost 0 bases and 4 bases, in that order; junction bases with no gene match: 7. The CDR3 length is 16 residues. The use of a sample-barcoded 5' primer and a J-beta primer mix characterized a second PCR of roughly 7 to 12 cycles. TCRdb reanalysed the 5' RACE reads using MiXCR and keeps one entry per CDR3 protein. The sample contains fewer than 800,000 distinct CDR3 sequences, roughly 20% of which appear only once. This sample was taken from a study of blood T cells in healthy people across ages.

The TCR originated in an older man in good health. The sample taken for sequencing was blood. J is TRBJ1-2 and V is TRBV5-5, with 9 bases aligning to TRBD1. The CDR3 coding sequence is TGTGCCAGCAGCTTGGAGGGGACAGGGAGCGGCTATGGCTACACCTTC. It translates to CASSLEGTGSGYGYTF. The variable domain in full, with the rest retrieved from reference TRBV5-5 and TRBJ1-2, is DAGVTQSPTHLIKTRGQQVTLRCSPISGHKSVSWYQQVLGQGPQFIFQYYEKEERGRGNFPDRFSARQFPNYSSELNVNALLLGDSALYLCASSLEGTGSGYGYTFGSGTRLTVV.